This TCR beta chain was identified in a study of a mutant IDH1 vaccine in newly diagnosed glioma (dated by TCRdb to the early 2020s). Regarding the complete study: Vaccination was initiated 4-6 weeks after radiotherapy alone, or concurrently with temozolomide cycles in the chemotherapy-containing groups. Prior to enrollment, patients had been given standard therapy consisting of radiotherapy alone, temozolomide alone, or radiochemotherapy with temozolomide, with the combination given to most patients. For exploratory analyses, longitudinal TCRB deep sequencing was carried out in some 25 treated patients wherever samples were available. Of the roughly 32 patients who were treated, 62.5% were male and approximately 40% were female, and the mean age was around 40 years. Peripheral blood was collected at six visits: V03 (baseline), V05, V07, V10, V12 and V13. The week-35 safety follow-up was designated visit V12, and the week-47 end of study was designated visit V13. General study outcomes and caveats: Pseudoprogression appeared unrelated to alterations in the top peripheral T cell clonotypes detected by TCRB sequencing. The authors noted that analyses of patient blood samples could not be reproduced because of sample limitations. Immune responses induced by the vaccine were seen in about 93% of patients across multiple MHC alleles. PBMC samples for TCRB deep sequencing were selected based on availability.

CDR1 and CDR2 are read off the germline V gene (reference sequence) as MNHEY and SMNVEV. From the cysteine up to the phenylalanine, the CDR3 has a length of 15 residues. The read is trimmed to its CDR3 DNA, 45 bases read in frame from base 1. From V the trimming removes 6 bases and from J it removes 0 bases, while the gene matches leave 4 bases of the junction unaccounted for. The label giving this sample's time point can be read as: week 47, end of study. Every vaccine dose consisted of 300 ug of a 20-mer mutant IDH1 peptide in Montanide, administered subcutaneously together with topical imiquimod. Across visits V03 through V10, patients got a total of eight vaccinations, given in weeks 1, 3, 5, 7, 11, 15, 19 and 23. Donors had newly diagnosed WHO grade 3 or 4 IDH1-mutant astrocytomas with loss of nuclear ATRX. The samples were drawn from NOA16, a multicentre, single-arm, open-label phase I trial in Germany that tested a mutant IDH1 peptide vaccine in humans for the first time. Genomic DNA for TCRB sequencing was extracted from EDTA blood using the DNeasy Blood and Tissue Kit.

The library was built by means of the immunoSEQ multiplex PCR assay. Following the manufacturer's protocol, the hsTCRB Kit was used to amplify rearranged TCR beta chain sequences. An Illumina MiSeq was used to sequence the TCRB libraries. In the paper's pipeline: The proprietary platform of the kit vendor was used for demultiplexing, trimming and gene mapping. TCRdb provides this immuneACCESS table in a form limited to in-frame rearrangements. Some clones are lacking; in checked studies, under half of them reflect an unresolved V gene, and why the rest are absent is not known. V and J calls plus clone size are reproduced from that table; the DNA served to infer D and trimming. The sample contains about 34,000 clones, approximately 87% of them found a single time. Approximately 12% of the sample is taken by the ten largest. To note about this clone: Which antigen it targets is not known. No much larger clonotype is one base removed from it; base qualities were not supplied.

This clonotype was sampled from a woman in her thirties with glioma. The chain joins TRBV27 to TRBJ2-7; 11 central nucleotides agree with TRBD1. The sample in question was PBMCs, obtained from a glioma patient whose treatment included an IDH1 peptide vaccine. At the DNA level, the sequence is TGTGCCAGCAGGTGGGGGACAGGGGGCTCCTACGAGCAGTACTTC. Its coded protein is CASRWGTGGSYEQYF.